This T cell receptor (beta chain) was recovered during a study of cytomegalovirus exposure and HLA in healthy donors. Study-wide results and limits: Presence/absence analyses rested on an assumption that sequencing depth was roughly uniform across donors.

This clone has ten or more counts. Its matching antigen is unknown. Other DNA sequences within the sample encode an identical CDR3. Primers included in the PCR were 60 Vbeta and 13 Jbeta primers. Clones were read by immunoSEQ multiplex PCR, and TCRdb kept only the in-frame ones, dropping some. Of more than 110,000 clones in the sample, about 70% were seen once. The J segment lost 4 bases and the V segment lost 2 bases, leaving 1 base of the junction unmatched. Germline V lookup: CDR1 MNHNS, CDR2 SASEGT. This CDR3 is 15 amino acids long. The clonotype comes from a man between 18 and 35 years old in good health and CMV-seronegative. What was sequenced was PBMCs. This chain uses TRBV6-1 with TRBJ2-3; 12 bases map to TRBD2. This CDR3 is CASSELAGGPDTQYF. The CDR3 DNA is TGTGCCAGCAGTGAACTAGCGGGGGGGCCAGATACGCAGTATTTT.